This T cell receptor (beta chain) was profiled in a study of T cell responses to AZD1222 COVID-19 vaccine. The protocol was immunoSEQ multiplex PCR, while the TCRdb copy is restricted to in-frame clones and leaves out a portion. The sample lists 120,000 to 150,000 clones; roughly nine tenths were seen once. On this clone itself: Its antigen is undetermined.

Regarding the study as a whole: Just a handful of people given AZD1222 tested seropositive at baseline. Variant regions that are unmutated are reportedly the target of nearly half of spike-specific TCRs.

This material consisted of peripheral blood, taken 28 days after the second AZD1222 dose. The clonotype originates from an adult who received the AZD1222 COVID-19 vaccine.

CDR3 sequence: CSVTGGYGYTF. The CDR3 region has the DNA TGCAGCGTCACGGGGGGCTATGGCTACACCTTC. The rearrangement links TRBV29-1 to TRBJ1-2; D is possibly TRBD1 (5 bases). Germline CDR1 and CDR2: SQVTM and ANQGSEA. The CDR3 is made up of 11 amino acids. V lost 6 bases and J 4 bases, leaving 9 bases between the germline ends.